A selection of T cell receptor beta chains follows, all from one sample in a study of T cell responses to AZD1222 COVID-19 vaccine. Sequenced by immunoSEQ multiplex PCR; TCRdb stores in-frame clones only, minus some. The table has some 180,000 clones, 90% to 95% seen once. Sequences were derived from peripheral blood, sampled 28 days after the second dose of the MenACWY control vaccine. The receptors shown here come from an adult who received the MenACWY meningococcal vaccine as a control. Both conserved end residues are part of each CDR3. D genes are given only for firm matches. A row's size may be missing; if present it is once, few, many or a size class.

>.|.|TRBJ1-5|TRBV12-3/TRBV12-4
CASRSGVRQPQHF
TGTGCCAGCCGTTCAGGGGTACGTCAGCCCCAGCATTTT
>.|.|TRBJ1-2|TRBV18
CASSPRAGNGYTF
TGTGCCAGCTCACCACGGGCGGGGAATGGCTACACCTTC
>.|.|TRBJ1-4|TRBV5-1
CASSLTTSREKLFF
TGCGCCAGCAGCTTGACAACCTCACGGGAAAAACTGTTTTTT
>.|.|TRBJ2-1|TRBV3-1/TRBV3-2
CASSQGGAFYNEQFF
TGTGCCAGCAGCCAAGGGGGGGCGTTCTACAATGAGCAGTTCTTC
>TRBD1|.|TRBJ2-6|TRBV2
CASTGDRVLSGANVLTF
TGTGCCAGCACGGGGGACAGGGTCCTTTCTGGGGCCAACGTCCTGACTTTC
>.|.|TRBJ1-2|TRBV6-2/TRBV6-3
CASSQAGQSSYGYTF
TGTGCCAGCAGTCAAGCCGGACAGAGTTCCTATGGCTACACCTTC
>TRBD2|.|TRBJ2-1|TRBV4-2
CASSQDMTRGSSYNEQFF
TGTGCCAGCAGCCAAGATATGACGCGGGGGAGCTCCTACAATGAGCAGTTCTTC
>TRBD1|.|TRBJ1-6|TRBV19
CASSDRGVRNSPLHF
TGTGCCAGTAGTGACAGGGGGGTGAGAAATTCACCCCTCCACTTT
>.|.|TRBJ1-5|TRBV19
CASNLIGQSNQPQHF
TGTGCCAGTAACCTGATAGGGCAGTCCAATCAGCCCCAGCATTTT
>.|.|TRBJ1-2|TRBV5-1
CASSLWGLSYGYTF
TGCGCCAGCAGCTTATGGGGGCTTAGCTATGGCTACACCTTC
>.|.|TRBJ1-3|TRBV30
CAWNGARALTGNTIYF
TGTGCCTGGAATGGGGCGAGGGCCCTCACTGGAAACACCATATATTTT
>TRBD1|few|TRBJ1-2|TRBV2
CASSLQGLSTGYTF
TGTGCCAGCAGCCTACAGGGGCTGAGTACTGGCTACACCTTC
>TRBD1|.|TRBJ1-1|TRBV5-1
CASSFGQGFTEAFF
TGCGCCAGCAGCTTCGGACAGGGGTTCACTGAAGCTTTCTTT
>.|.|TRBJ1-2|TRBV19
CASSVGGSSYGYTF
TGTGCCAGTAGTGTCGGCGGGAGTTCCTATGGCTACACCTTC
>.|.|TRBJ1-2|TRBV6-1
CASSEGGANYGYTF
TGTGCCAGCAGTGAAGGGGGGGCTAACTATGGCTACACCTTC
>.|.|TRBJ1-1|TRBV4-2
CASSQEDQDFGAFF
TGTGCCAGCAGCCAAGAAGACCAGGACTTCGGAGCTTTCTTT
>.|.|TRBJ1-2|TRBV28
CASSLDRVLRGYTF
TGTGCCAGCAGTTTAGATAGGGTACTGCGGGGCTACACCTTC
>.|.|TRBJ1-4|TRBV28
CASSPPGATNEKLFF
TGTGCCAGCAGTCCCCCTGGAGCAACTAATGAAAAACTGTTTTTT
>.|.|TRBJ1-3|TRBV7-2
CASSTDSGGRNTIYF
TGTGCCAGCAGTACCGATTCCGGGGGCAGGAACACCATATATTTT
>.|.|TRBJ2-7|TRBV5-1
CASSLGQVNLDEQYF
TGCGCCAGCAGCTTGGGACAGGTTAATTTGGACGAGCAGTACTTC
>.|.|TRBJ1-2|TRBV6-1
CASSEIHGPGVYGYTF
TGTGCCAGCAGTGAAATTCACGGACCGGGGGTGTATGGCTACACCTTC
>TRBD1|.|TRBJ1-5|TRBV28
CASRGTGSSQPQHF
TGTGCCAGCAGAGGGACAGGTTCCAGTCAGCCCCAGCATTTT
>TRBD2|.|TRBJ2-1|TRBV7-2
CASRSGTSNEQFF
TGTGCCAGCAGGTCCGGGACTAGCAATGAGCAGTTCTTC
>.|.|TRBJ1-3|TRBV6-5
CASSTSRQLGNTIYF
TGTGCCAGCAGTACAAGTCGGCAGCTAGGAAACACCATATATTTT
>TRBD2|.|TRBJ2-1|TRBV5-1
CASSWLAGGVNEQFF
TGCGCCAGCAGCTGGCTAGCGGGGGGAGTAAATGAGCAGTTCTTC
>.|.|TRBJ2-5|TRBV6-5
CASTGETQYF
TGTGCCAGCACAGGAGAGACCCAGTACTTC
>TRBD1|.|TRBJ1-1|TRBV28
CASSLTGGNTEAFF
TGTGCCAGCAGTTTAACAGGGGGAAACACTGAAGCTTTCTTT
>.|.|TRBJ1-2|TRBV4-1
CASSQDQLRPDGYTF
TGCGCCAGCAGCCAAGATCAGTTAAGGCCGGATGGCTACACCTTC